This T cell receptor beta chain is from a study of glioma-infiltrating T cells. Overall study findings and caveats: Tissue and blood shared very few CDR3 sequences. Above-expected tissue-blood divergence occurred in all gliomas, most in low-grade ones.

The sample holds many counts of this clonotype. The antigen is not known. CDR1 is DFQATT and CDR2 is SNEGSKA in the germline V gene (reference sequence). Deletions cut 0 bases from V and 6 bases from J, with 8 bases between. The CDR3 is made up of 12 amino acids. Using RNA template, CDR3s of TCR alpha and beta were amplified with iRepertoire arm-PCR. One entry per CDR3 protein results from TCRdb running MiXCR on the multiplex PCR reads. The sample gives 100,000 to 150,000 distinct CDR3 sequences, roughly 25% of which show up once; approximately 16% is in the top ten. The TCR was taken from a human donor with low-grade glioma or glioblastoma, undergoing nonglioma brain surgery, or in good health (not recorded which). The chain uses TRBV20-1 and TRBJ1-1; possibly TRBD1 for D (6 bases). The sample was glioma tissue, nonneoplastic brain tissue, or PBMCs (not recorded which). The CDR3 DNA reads TGCAGTGCTAGAGAAGGGGGTGCTGAAGCTTTCTTT. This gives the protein CSAREGGAEAFF.